What follows is one TCR beta chain and its context. This record belongs to a study of blood T cell repertoires in COVID-19. Study-wide context: The United States, Italy and Spain supplied acute and convalescent COVID-19 samples. T cells, B-cell-depleted T cells, or PBMCs supplied cDNA or gDNA.

In the original workflow: Amplifying reference gene primers gave estimates of nucleated cell counts. Data came from immunoSEQ multiplex PCR; TCRdb stores just in-frame clones and leaves some out. The V and J calls and clone size were taken over from that table, and D and trimming were inferred from the DNA. The sample has approximately 120,000 clones; roughly three quarters are singletons. V shed 0 bases and J shed 2 bases, with 8 bases lying between them. CDR3 length equals 14 residues. Looked up from germline, CDR1 is LNHNV and CDR2 is YYDKDF (reference sequence). V gene TRBV15 combines with J gene TRBJ2-7; TRBD1 might be the D (5 bases). Material: peripheral blood. The TCR sequence derives from an older man with acute or convalescent COVID-19. As DNA, the CDR3 is TGTGCCACCAGCAGAGATCAGGGCCCCTACGAGCAGTACTTC. Translating it yields CATSRDQGPYEQYF. Filled out from reference TRBV15 and TRBJ2-7, the complete variable domain reads DAMVIQNPRYQVTQFGKPVTLSCSQTLNHNVMYWYQQKSSQAPKLLFHYYDKDFNNEADTPDNFQSRRPNTSFCFLDIRSPGLGDTAMYLCATSRDQGPYEQYFGPGTRLTVT.